This TCR beta chain was profiled in a study of memory B cells and T cells in multiple sclerosis. Study-level results: Clone-set sizes differed between compartments, so shared clonotype counts needed normalization.

TCRdb's table, derived via immunoSEQ multiplex PCR, lists solely in-frame clones and lacks some. Of over 35,000 clones listed, around 80% were seen once; the top ten hold more than 0.95%. Stimulus-free culture yielded autoproliferating CFSE-dim and non-proliferating CFSE-high T cells, each sequenced separately. Some 50 million CFSE-labeled PBMCs were cultured less than nine days unstimulated, then replicate wells were pooled. CDR1 is SGDLS and CDR2 is YYNGEE in the germline V gene. The V gene end was trimmed by 5 bases and the J gene end by 4 bases; junction bases not matched to a gene: 4. The CDR3 has 13 amino acids. This clone was seen more than once but under ten times. Its antigen is still unknown.

Sequenced input: PBMCs from blood kept in culture. The receptor was derived from a human donor with multiple sclerosis. The V and J genes are TRBV9 and TRBJ1-2, with 8 bases identical to TRBD1. CDR3 sequence: CASRDRVSYGYTF. DNA of the CDR3: TGTGCCAGCAGGGACAGGGTGTCCTATGGCTACACCTTC. Full variable domain (outside the CDR3, taken from reference TRBV9 and TRBJ1-2): DSGVTQTPKHLITATGQRVTLRCSPRSGDLSVYWYQQSLDQGLQFLIQYYNGEERAKGNILERFSAQQFPDLHSELNLSSLELGDSALYFCASRDRVSYGYTFGSGTRLTVV.